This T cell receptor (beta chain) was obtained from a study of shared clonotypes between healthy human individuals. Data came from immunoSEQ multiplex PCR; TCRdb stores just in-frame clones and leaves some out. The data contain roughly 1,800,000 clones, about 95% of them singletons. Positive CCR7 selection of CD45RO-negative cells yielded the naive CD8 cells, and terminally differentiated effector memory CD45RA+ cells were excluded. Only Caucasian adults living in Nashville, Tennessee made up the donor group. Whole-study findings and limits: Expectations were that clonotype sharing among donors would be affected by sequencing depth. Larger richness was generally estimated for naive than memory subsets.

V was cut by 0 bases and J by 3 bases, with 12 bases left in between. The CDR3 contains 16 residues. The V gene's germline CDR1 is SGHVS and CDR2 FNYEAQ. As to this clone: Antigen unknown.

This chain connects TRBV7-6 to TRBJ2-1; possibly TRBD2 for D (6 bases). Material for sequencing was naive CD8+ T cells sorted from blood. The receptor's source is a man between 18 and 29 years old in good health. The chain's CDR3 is CASSLAVDGSYNEQFF. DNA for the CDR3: TGTGCCAGCAGCTTAGCGGTGGACGGGAGCTACAATGAGCAGTTCTTC.